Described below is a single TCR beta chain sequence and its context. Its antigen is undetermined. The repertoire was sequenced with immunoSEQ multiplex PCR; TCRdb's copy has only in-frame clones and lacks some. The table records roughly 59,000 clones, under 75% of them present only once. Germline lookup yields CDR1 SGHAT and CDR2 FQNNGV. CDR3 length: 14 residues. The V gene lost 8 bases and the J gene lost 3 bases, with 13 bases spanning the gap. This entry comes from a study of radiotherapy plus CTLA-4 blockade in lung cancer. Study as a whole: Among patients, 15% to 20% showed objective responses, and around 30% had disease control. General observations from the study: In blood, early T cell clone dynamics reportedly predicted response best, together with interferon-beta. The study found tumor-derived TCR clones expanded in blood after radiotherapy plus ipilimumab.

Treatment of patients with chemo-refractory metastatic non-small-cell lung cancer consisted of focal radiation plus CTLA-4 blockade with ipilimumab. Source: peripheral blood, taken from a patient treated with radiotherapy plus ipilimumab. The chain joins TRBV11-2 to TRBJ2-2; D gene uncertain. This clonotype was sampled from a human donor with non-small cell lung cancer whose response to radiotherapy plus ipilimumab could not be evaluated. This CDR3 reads CASEIRLYTGELFF. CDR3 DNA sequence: TGTGCCAGCGAAATCCGACTCTACACCGGGGAGCTGTTTTTT.